This passage covers 16 T cell receptor beta chains from one sample sequenced in a study of CD8 T cells in ankylosing spondylitis. General observations from the study: Ankylosing spondylitis blood appeared to carry a characteristic TCR beta motif of several highly homologous variants.

No antigens are known for them. TCRdb re-called the 5' RACE reads through MiXCR, storing one row per CDR3 protein. The table includes 300,000 to 400,000 distinct CDR3 sequences, 20% to 25% detected once. What was sequenced was blood, either unsorted or a sorted T cell fraction (not recorded which). All receptors derive from a male donor with ankylosing spondylitis.

Details on this clonotype: Germline is not matched at one junction end, which may reflect a read error. This rearrangement joins TRBV20-1 to TRBJ2-1; 7 bases map to TRBD2. Germline-derived CDR1 and CDR2 are DFQATT and SNEGSKA (reference sequence). The CDR3 contains 13 residues. CDR3 in amino acids: CSARDRSGTPGIF. The CDR3 region has the DNA TGCAGTGCTAGAGATAGGAGCGGGACCCCGGGGATCTTC.

V is TRBV2 and J is TRBJ1-4, with D hard to call. The ends were cut back, 7 bases at V and 7 bases at J, with 13 bases in the middle. Germline V gene data show CDR1 as SNHLY and CDR2 as FYNNEI. The CDR3 length is 13 residues. The CDR3 region is CASNPRRGEKLFF. The CDR3 bases are TGTGCCAGCAACCCCAGGCGGGGTGAAAAACTGTTTTTT.

In its sample, this clonotype was seen a few times. This chain connects TRBV7-8 to TRBJ2-2, with 12 nucleotides matching TRBD2. After removal of 5 bases from V and 1 base from J, the junction contained 5 bases not matched to a gene. The germline V gene has CDR1 SGHVS and CDR2 FQNEAQ. This CDR3 is built from 17 residues. The CDR3 DNA reads as TGTGCCAGCAGCCGGACTAGCGGGATCGGGAACACCGGGGAGCTGTTTTTT. Its translation is CASSRTSGIGNTGELFF.

This chain uses TRBV20-1 with TRBJ1-2; unclear D gene. The CDR3 covers 11 residues. Per the germline V gene, CDR1 is DFQATT and CDR2 is SNEGSKA (reference sequence). Trimming took off 5 bases at V and 0 bases at J, with 4 bases between the two ends. CDR3 amino acids: CSARTNYGYTF. The CDR3 DNA sequence: TGCAGTGCTCGAACTAACTATGGCTACACCTTC.

This clonotype was seen only a few times. V is TRBV2 and J is TRBJ1-4, with 11 bases fitting TRBD1. Germline CDR1 reads SNHLY; CDR2 reads FYNNEI. V shed 4 bases, J shed 7 bases, and the junction held 2 bases outside the gene matches. The CDR3 spans 14 residues. The CDR3 DNA reads TGTGCCAGCAGTGGGGGACAGGGGGTTGAAAAACTGTTTTTT. Its protein product is CASSGGQGVEKLFF.

The CDR3 DNA is TGCAGCGTTGAAGGGGTACGAGCTCGGGAGCAGTTCTTC. Its protein product is CSVEGVRAREQFF. The chain joins TRBV29-1 to TRBJ2-1, with D unresolved. V shed 1 base and J shed 10 bases, with 14 bases lying between them. From germline, CDR1 is SQVTM and CDR2 ANQGSEA. CDR3 size: 13 residues.

V and J are TRBV5-1 and TRBJ2-5; TRBD2 matches at 10 bases. The V and J ends lost 4 bases and 5 bases, in that order; junction bases with no gene match: 2. Germline values: CDR1 SGHRS, CDR2 YFSETQ. This CDR3 region has 13 residues. The CDR3 reads CASSASGSETQYF. The DNA of the CDR3 is TGCGCCAGCAGCGCTAGCGGGAGTGAGACCCAGTACTTC.

There are a few counts of this clonotype. The chain uses TRBV12-3 or TRBV12-4 and TRBJ1-5; D is unresolved. The V end was cut by 11 bases, the J end by 1 base, with 9 bases between. The CDR3 spans 12 residues. The CDR3, as DNA: TGTGCCTCACAGTGGAGCAATCAGCCCCAGCATTTT. Protein product: CASQWSNQPQHF.

The chain joins TRBV4-2 to TRBJ2-1, with D perhaps matching TRBD1 or TRBD2 (6 bases each). CDR1 and CDR2 from the germline V gene are LGHNA and YNFKEQ. Trimming took 0 bases from V and 7 from J, leaving 13 bases between them. The CDR3 has 15 residues. In nucleotides, the CDR3 is TGTGCCAGCAGCCAAGATATGGGGGGCTCGAATGAGCAGTTCTTC. Residues: CASSQDMGGSNEQFF.

This clonotype was found a few times. The chain is built from TRBV6-2 or TRBV6-3 and TRBJ2-5, with D possibly being TRBD1 (8 bases). The CDR3 totals 15 residues. V shed 5 bases and J shed 2 bases, with 15 bases lying between them. From germline, CDR1 is MNHEY and CDR2 SVGEGT. This CDR3 is CASSELQGGQETQYF. The CDR3 nucleotides read TGTGCCAGCAGTGAGCTACAGGGGGGGCAAGAGACCCAGTACTTC.

This clonotype has a handful of counts. V and J are TRBV20-1 and TRBJ2-2; the D is unclear. The CDR3 consists of 12 residues. Germline loops: CDR1 DFQATT, CDR2 SNEGSKA (reference sequence). V gave up 1 base and J gave up 3 bases, with 3 bases separating them. The CDR3 DNA sequence: TGCAGTGCTAGAGCAGACACCGGGGAGCTGTTTTTT. Its protein is CSARADTGELFF.

V is TRBV28 and J is TRBJ2-4, with D possibly called TRBD1 or TRBD2 (5 bases each). Trimming stripped 7 bases from V and 6 bases from J, with 16 bases between. This CDR3 is built from 14 residues. The V gene's germline CDR1 is MDHEN and CDR2 SYDVKM. CDR3 residues: CASIRAGTANIQYF. CDR3 DNA: TGTGCCAGCATTAGAGCCGGGACCGCAAACATTCAGTACTTC.

This clonotype was detected ten times or more. The chain uses TRBV5-1 and TRBJ2-2; D unclear. Trimming stripped 4 bases from V and 5 bases from J, with 12 bases between. This CDR3 comprises 14 residues. Looked up from germline, CDR1 is SGHRS and CDR2 is YFSETQ. CDR3 sequence: CASSARHSTGELFF. CDR3 DNA: TGCGCCAGCAGCGCAAGACACAGTACCGGGGAGCTGTTTTTT.

This clonotype was seen repeatedly, ten times or more. CDR3 in DNA: TGTGCCAGCAGTGTTACAGGGTCCTACGAGCAGTACTTC. Translation gives CASSVTGSYEQYF. The chain links TRBV25-1 to TRBJ2-7; D might be TRBD1 (6 bases). CDR3 length: 13 amino acids. Germline assignment: CDR1 MGHDK and CDR2 SYGVNS. V dropped 4 bases and J dropped 1 base, with 8 bases sitting between them.

The V call is TRBV30, the J call TRBJ2-3, with D tentatively TRBD1 or TRBD2 (5 bases each). With 5 bases removed from V and 0 bases from J, the gap between germline ends came to 12 bases. This CDR3 contains 14 residues. Germline assignment: CDR1 GTSNPN and CDR2 SVGIG (reference sequence). In DNA form, the CDR3 reads TGTGCCTGGGCGAAGGGACGGAGCACAGATACGCAGTATTTT. This gives the protein CAWAKGRSTDTQYF.

This clonotype appeared many times. V and J are TRBV5-1 and TRBJ2-7, with TRBD1 matching over 9 bases. V was clipped by 2 bases and J by 3 bases; unmatched bases: 3. Germline CDR1 and CDR2: SGHRS and YFSETQ. The CDR3 contains 14 residues. The CDR3 coding sequence is TGCGCCAGCAGCTTCCGGGACAGGGACTACGAGCAGTACTTC. This sequence encodes CASSFRDRDYEQYF.